Below, 3 T cell receptor beta chains from the same sample are listed, as sequenced in a study of blood T cell repertoires in COVID-19. Using immunoSEQ multiplex PCR, the repertoire was profiled, and TCRdb retains in-frame clones only, with some absent. The sample carries 95,000 to 150,000 clones, 65% to 90% recorded once. The sample was peripheral blood. Source of these receptors: a man older than 75 with active or convalescent COVID-19.

The chain combines TRBV4-1 with TRBJ1-3; D is possibly TRBD1 (6 bases). This CDR3 is built from 16 residues. The germline V gene encodes CDR1 MGHRA and CDR2 YSYEKL. V was cut by 4 bases and J by 0 bases, with 13 bases left in between. CDR3 in DNA: TGCGCCAGCAGCCGTAACAGGGAGGGCTCTGGAAACACCATATATTTT. This codes for CASSRNREGSGNTIYF.

The J gene is TRBJ2-1, the V gene TRBV18; D is unresolved. The germline V gene encodes CDR1 KGHSH and CDR2 LQKENI. The length of the CDR3 is 14 residues. Between the trimmed V and J ends, which lost 6 bases and 8 bases, there was a span of 17 bases. CDR3 nucleotides: TGTGCCAGCTCGCCGGAGCGCTCTAAATATGAGCAGTTCTTC. As protein: CASSPERSKYEQFF. Full variable domain (outside the CDR3, taken from reference TRBV18 and TRBJ2-1): NAGVMQNPRHLVRRRGQEARLRCSPMKGHSHVYWYRQLPEEGLKFMVYLQKENIIDESGMPKERFSAEFPKEGPSILRIQQVVRGDSAAYFCASSPERSKYEQFFGPGTRLTVL.

The chain is built from TRBV7-2 and TRBJ2-7; D is possibly TRBD2 (5 bases). From germline, CDR1 is SGHTA and CDR2 FQGNSA. The ends were cut back, 4 bases at V and 7 bases at J, with 17 bases in the middle. The CDR3 is made up of 14 amino acids. The CDR3 DNA reads as TGTGCCAGCAGCTCTGGACTTCGGCGGGTGGAGCAGTACTTC. This sequence encodes CASSSGLRRVEQYF.